This T cell receptor beta chain was retrieved from a study of cytomegalovirus exposure and HLA in healthy donors. In germline, CDR1 is LNHDA, CDR2 SQIVND (reference sequence). The CDR3 runs 16 residues. Trimming left V 1 base short and J 5 bases short, with 17 bases between. The PCR made use of 60 Vbeta and 13 Jbeta primers. Original processing methods: It was a later analysis that counted tens of millions of unique TCR beta chains, of which about 10 million were shared. TCRdb's copy holds only in-frame clones and misses some; the assay was immunoSEQ multiplex PCR. V and J calls and clone size are copied from that table; D and trimming were computed from the DNA. Among about 130,000 clones listed, over 70% were seen once.

Sequences were obtained from PBMCs. This chain connects TRBV19 to TRBJ2-5; possible D gene TRBD2, 6 bases. This clonotype was obtained from a woman aged 18-30 years in good health and CMV-seronegative. The CDR3 DNA is TGTGCCAGTAGTATAGGGCGGGACCCCCCGGGGGAGACCCAGTACTTC. Translation: CASSIGRDPPGETQYF.